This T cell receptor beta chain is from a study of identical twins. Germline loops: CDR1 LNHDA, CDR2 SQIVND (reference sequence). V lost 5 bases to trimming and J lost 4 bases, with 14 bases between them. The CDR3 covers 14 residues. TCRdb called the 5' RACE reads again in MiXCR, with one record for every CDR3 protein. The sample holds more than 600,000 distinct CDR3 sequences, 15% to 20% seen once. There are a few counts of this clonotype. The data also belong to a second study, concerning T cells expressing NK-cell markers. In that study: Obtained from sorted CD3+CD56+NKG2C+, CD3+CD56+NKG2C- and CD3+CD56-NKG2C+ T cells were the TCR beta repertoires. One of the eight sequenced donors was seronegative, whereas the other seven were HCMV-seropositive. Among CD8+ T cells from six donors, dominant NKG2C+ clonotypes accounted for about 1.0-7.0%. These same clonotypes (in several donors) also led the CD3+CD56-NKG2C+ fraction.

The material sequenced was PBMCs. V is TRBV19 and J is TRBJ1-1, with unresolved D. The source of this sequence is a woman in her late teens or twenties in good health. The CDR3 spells CASSPTVLGTEAFF. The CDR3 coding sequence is TGTGCCAGTAGTCCCACGGTGTTGGGCACTGAAGCTTTCTTT.